One sample yielded the 20 T cell receptor beta chains listed below, sequenced in a study of T-cell reconstitution after alpha-beta-depleted transplantation in children. As it was prepared, the TCRbeta library received unique molecular identifiers. TCRdb fed the PCR reads into MiXCR, producing one record per CDR3 protein. Found here are approximately 200,000 distinct CDR3 sequences, 13% to 15% of them singletons; the top ten hold less than 15%. This material consisted of PBMCs from the stem cell graft donor, taken from the stem cell graft. The receptors shown here come from a human donor who donated a stem cell graft to a child with acute lymphoblastic leukemia.

This clonotype was detected ten times or more. The rearrangement links TRBV5-1 to TRBJ2-1, with D tentatively TRBD2 (6 bases). CDR3 size: 12 residues. The germline CDR1 and CDR2 sequences are SGHRS and YFSETQ. V was trimmed by 5 bases and J by 6 bases, leaving 9 bases between them. This chain's CDR3 is CASRMGGNEQFF. CDR3 sequence (DNA): TGCGCCAGCAGGATGGGAGGCAATGAGCAGTTCTTC.

The CDR3 protein is CASSDPGQGYGYTF. CDR3 bases: TGTGCCAGCAGTGACCCGGGACAGGGATATGGCTACACCTTC. The V call is TRBV6-4, the J call TRBJ1-2; 9 bases match TRBD1. The CDR3 consists of 14 residues. V shed 2 bases and J 5 bases; nucleotides not matched to a gene: 3. CDR1 is MRHNA and CDR2 is SNTAGT in the germline V gene.

The CDR3 DNA follows: TGTGCCAGCAGCCTAGACTGGGCCGACGATGAGCAGTTCTTC. Residues: CASSLDWADDEQFF. V gene TRBV12-3 or TRBV12-4 combines with J gene TRBJ2-1; D uncertain. Trimming took 6 bases from V and 8 from J, leaving 17 bases between them. CDR3 length equals 14 residues.

This chain links TRBV12-3 or TRBV12-4 with TRBJ2-2, with 12 bases lining up with TRBD2. V shed 5 bases and J 6 bases; nucleotides not matched to a gene: 10. The CDR3 is made up of 17 amino acids. The DNA for the CDR3 is TGTGCCAGCAGTGTCCAAACGACTAGCGGGAGCTCCGGGGAGCTGTTTTTT. This translates into CASSVQTTSGSSGELFF.

This clonotype was seen at least ten times. The V gene is TRBV5-1, the J gene TRBJ1-1, with 7 nucleotides matching TRBD1. CDR1 is SGHRS and CDR2 is YFSETQ in the germline V gene. V shed 4 bases, J shed 7 bases, and the junction held 4 bases outside the gene matches. CDR3 length: 12 residues. CDR3 coding DNA: TGCGCCAGCAGCCGGACAGGTAATGAAGCTTTCTTT. Its translation: CASSRTGNEAFF.

This clonotype showed up many times. The chain combines TRBV6-1 with TRBJ1-5; D remains ambiguous. CDR1 is MNHNS and CDR2 is SASEGT in the germline V gene. This CDR3 has 15 amino acids. V dropped 6 bases and J dropped 0 bases, with 12 bases sitting between them. The CDR3 is CASSRRRDSNQPQHF. CDR3 DNA: TGTGCCAGCAGCCGACGACGGGATAGCAATCAGCCCCAGCATTTT.

This clonotype was observed a few times. This chain links TRBV6-5 with TRBJ2-2; 15 positions match TRBD2. Germline V gives CDR1 MNHEY, CDR2 SVGAGI. The CDR3 covers 16 residues. V lost 7 bases to trimming and J lost 5 bases; unmatched junction nucleotides: 5. Here the CDR3 reads CASTGLAGGETGELFF. The CDR3 bases are TGTGCCAGCACGGGACTAGCGGGAGGAGAAACCGGGGAGCTGTTTTTT.

This clonotype was detected many times. The rearrangement links TRBV5-1 to TRBJ2-7; the match to TRBD2 covers 7 bases. The junction had 16 bases not matched to a gene; V was cut back by 1 base and J by 0 bases. Germline-derived CDR1 and CDR2 are SGHRS and YFSETQ. The CDR3 covers 19 residues. The CDR3 is CASSLNFGGAGTNSYEQYF. The DNA of the CDR3 is TGCGCCAGCAGCTTGAACTTCGGGGGAGCTGGGACTAACTCCTACGAGCAGTACTTC. The full variable domain, completed using reference TRBV5-1 and TRBJ2-7, is KAGVTQTPRYLIKTRGQQVTLSCSPISGHRSVSWYQQTPGQGLQFLFEYFSETQRNKGNFPGRFSGRQFSNSRSEMNVSTLELGDSALYLCASSLNFGGAGTNSYEQYFGPGTRLTVT.

This clonotype has at least ten counts. The V gene is TRBV20-1, the J gene TRBJ2-3; 10 bases align to TRBD2. CDR3 length: 13 amino acids. Trimming took 7 bases from V and 3 from J; bases not matched to a gene: 4. Looked up from germline, CDR1 is DFQATT and CDR2 is SNEGSKA (reference sequence). CDR3 coding DNA: TGCAGTGGAGTAGCGGGAGGAACAGATACGCAGTATTTT. Translation gives CSGVAGGTDTQYF.

This clonotype was observed many times. V and J are TRBV29-1 and TRBJ2-7, with unresolved D. This CDR3 comprises 12 residues. The V end lost 3 bases, the J end lost 3 bases, and 9 bases lay between the germline ends. Germline V lookup: CDR1 SQVTM, CDR2 ANQGSEA. CDR3 nucleotide sequence: TGCAGCGTTGATGGTCAGAACTACGAGCAGTACTTC. It yields the protein CSVDGQNYEQYF.

There are many counts of this clonotype. The chain has TRBV12-3 or TRBV12-4 and TRBJ1-1; D remains unclear. The CDR3 spans 14 residues. Trimming took off 3 bases at V and 3 bases at J, with 11 bases between the two ends. The CDR3 region has the DNA TGTGCCAGCAGTTTCCACGGCGGGGACACTGAAGCTTTCTTT. Encoded protein: CASSFHGGDTEAFF.

This chain connects TRBV5-1 to TRBJ2-2; perhaps TRBD1 as D (6 bases). The V and J ends lost 4 bases and 1 base respectively, with 17 bases between them. Germline V gene sequence: CDR1 SGHRS, CDR2 YFSETQ. This CDR3 has 17 residues. The CDR3 nucleotides are TGCGCCAGCAGCCCCTGGACAGCGCCTAGGAACACCGGGGAGCTGTTTTTT. Its protein product is CASSPWTAPRNTGELFF.

This clonotype was counted at least ten times. The chain couples TRBV5-1 to TRBJ2-1; the D gene is possibly TRBD2 (6 bases). CDR1 and CDR2 (germline): SGHRS, YFSETQ. This CDR3 has 17 residues. Trimming took off 4 bases at V and 2 bases at J, with 19 bases between the two ends. CDR3 coding DNA: TGCGCCAGCAGCATACACGCAATCGGACTAACCTACAATGAGCAGTTCTTC. Translated, it gives CASSIHAIGLTYNEQFF.

This clonotype appeared many times. CDR3: CASSWDPSSYNEQFF. In DNA form, the CDR3 reads TGTGCCAGCAGCTGGGACCCGAGCTCCTACAATGAGCAGTTCTTC. The chain carries TRBV28 and TRBJ2-1, with D possibly being TRBD1 or TRBD2 (5 bases each). CDR1 MDHEN and CDR2 SYDVKM come from the germline V gene. CDR3 length: 15 amino acids. Between the trimmed V and J ends, which lost 6 bases and 0 bases, there was a span of 12 bases.

Ten or more counts support this clonotype. This chain connects TRBV28 to TRBJ2-3; D may match TRBD1 or TRBD2 (5 bases each). V lost 5 bases and J 3 bases, leaving 15 bases between the germline ends. CDR1 and CDR2 from the germline V gene are MDHEN and SYDVKM. The CDR3 is made up of 15 amino acids. This CDR3 is CASSAVQRTTDTQYF. The CDR3 coding sequence is TGTGCCAGCAGTGCAGTCCAGCGGACAACAGATACGCAGTATTTT.

This clonotype was seen repeatedly, ten times or more. The chain uses TRBV12-3 or TRBV12-4 and TRBJ1-5; D perhaps matches TRBD1 (6 bases). The CDR3 contains 16 residues. Trimming removed 5 bases from V and 2 bases from J, with 16 bases in between. CDR3 DNA: TGTGCCAGCAGTCCTGACAGGTGGGGAGGCAATCAGCCCCAGCATTTT. Translating gives CASSPDRWGGNQPQHF.

This clonotype was seen repeatedly, ten times or more. The V call is TRBV6-5, the J call TRBJ1-4; D is undetermined. Germline CDR1 reads MNHEY; CDR2 reads SVGAGI. This CDR3 is 14 amino acids long. V was cut by 0 bases and J by 11 bases, with 13 bases left in between. The CDR3 region is CASSYSGGHAKLFF. The CDR3 coding sequence is TGTGCCAGCAGTTACTCGGGCGGGCACGCTAAACTGTTTTTT.

In this sample, this clonotype turned up a few times. CDR3 loop: CAWTRVDTQYF. CDR3 sequence (DNA): TGTGCCTGGACGAGGGTAGATACGCAGTATTTT. The chain joins TRBV30 to TRBJ2-3, with D possibly being TRBD2 (5 bases). Germline lookup yields CDR1 GTSNPN and CDR2 SVGIG (reference sequence). The V end lost 4 bases, the J end lost 5 bases, and 7 bases lay between the germline ends. The CDR3 has 11 amino acids.

This chain connects TRBV4-1 to TRBJ2-7; TRBD1 matches 7 bases. V lost 4 bases to trimming and J lost 2 bases; unmatched junction nucleotides: 5. The V gene's germline CDR1 is MGHRA and CDR2 YSYEKL. This CDR3 comprises 14 residues. The CDR3 coding sequence is TGCGCCAGCAGCCGACCGACAGGGACCTACGAGCAGTACTTC. It codes for CASSRPTGTYEQYF.

This clonotype has at least ten counts. The chain has TRBV6-1 and TRBJ1-2; TRBD1 agrees at 7 bases. This CDR3 has 14 amino acids. The germline CDR1 and CDR2 sequences are MNHNS and SASEGT. Trimming cost V 6 bases and J 8 bases; bases outside gene matches: 12. As DNA, the CDR3 is TGTGCCAGCAGCCAGGGGGGTGTAAAGAACGGCTACACCTTC. It encodes CASSQGGVKNGYTF.